The 17 T cell receptor beta chains listed next were all sequenced from one sample in a study of shared clonotypes between healthy human individuals. TCRdb keeps only in-frame clones here, not all; method: immunoSEQ multiplex PCR. The sample comprises roughly 2 million clones, around 95% of which are singletons, and 0.1% to 0.15% rests with the top ten. Material for sequencing was naive CD4+ T cells sorted from blood. Noted subset: CD45RA+ positively selected. The receptor set was obtained from a man aged 18 to 29 in good health.

This chain uses TRBV9 with TRBJ1-1, with 10 bases aligning to TRBD1. The CDR3 extends over 16 amino acids. Unmatched junction bases numbered 8, after V lost 1 base and J lost 5 bases. Germline V gene data show CDR1 as SGDLS and CDR2 as YYNGEE. The CDR3 nucleotides read TGTGCCAGCAGCGTAACTAACGACAGGGGGCTGACTGAAGCTTTCTTT. Protein product: CASSVTNDRGLTEAFF.

The rearrangement links TRBV4-2 to TRBJ2-1, with TRBD2 as a possible D gene (5 bases). The germline gives CDR1 LGHNA, CDR2 YNFKEQ. V shed 6 bases and J shed 4 bases, with 10 bases lying between them. This CDR3 has 13 residues. CDR3 sequence: CASRSLGYNEQFF. The CDR3 region has the DNA TGTGCCAGCAGATCACTAGGATACAATGAGCAGTTCTTC.

Comments on this clone: This may come from a read error, since a much larger clone is one base off. The sample holds other DNA sequences that translate to the same CDR3. The rearrangement joins TRBV27 to TRBJ2-7, with a possible D match to TRBD2 (6 bases). V was clipped by 5 bases and J by 4 bases, with 15 bases between them. The CDR3 has 14 amino acids. Germline V lookup: CDR1 MNHEY, CDR2 SMNVEV (reference sequence). The DNA of the CDR3 is TGTGCCAGCAGTAGCGGTATGGCGGGGTACGAGCAGTACTTC. This sequence encodes CASSSGMAGYEQYF.

This chain connects TRBV5-1 to TRBJ1-2; D gene ambiguous. V was clipped by 2 bases and J by 8 bases, with 13 bases between them. Per the germline V gene, CDR1 is SGHRS and CDR2 is YFSETQ. The CDR3 length is 13 residues. CDR3 loop: CASSFSERGGYTF. In DNA, the CDR3 is TGCGCCAGCAGCTTTTCAGAACGAGGAGGCTACACCTTC.

The chain carries TRBV19 and TRBJ2-5; D unclear. The germline CDR1 and CDR2 sequences are LNHDA and SQIVND (reference sequence). V lost 5 bases to trimming and J lost 0 bases, with 7 bases between them. This CDR3 is built from 13 residues. The CDR3 region is CASSPQYQETQYF. CDR3 sequence (DNA): TGTGCCAGTAGTCCCCAGTACCAAGAGACCCAGTACTTC.

The chain couples TRBV29-1 to TRBJ2-5; no definite D call. Germline V CDR1 and CDR2: SQVTM, ANQGSEA. Deletions cut 7 bases from V and 2 bases from J, with 14 bases between. The CDR3 covers 13 residues. The CDR3 reads CSAAFLGQETQYF. The CDR3 DNA reads as TGCAGCGCAGCGTTTTTGGGGCAAGAGACCCAGTACTTC.

This sequence joins TRBV9 and TRBJ2-1; TRBD2 agrees at 11 bases. This CDR3 has 18 amino acids. The V gene end was trimmed by 4 bases and the J gene end by 1 base; junction bases not matched to a gene: 10. The germline gives CDR1 SGDLS, CDR2 YYNGEE. The CDR3 nucleotides read TGTGCCAGCAGCCTCAGAGGGGGACTAGCGGATTCCTACAATGAGCAGTTCTTC. Translation: CASSLRGGLADSYNEQFF.

The count of this clone is one. The chain carries TRBV28 and TRBJ1-3; D is uncertain. From germline, CDR1 is MDHEN and CDR2 SYDVKM. The CDR3 length is 13 residues. Trimming shortened V by 3 bases and J by 5 bases, and 8 bases separated the two germline ends. This CDR3 reads CASSFPGRNTIYF. The CDR3 DNA follows: TGTGCCAGCAGTTTTCCAGGAAGAAACACCATATATTTT.

This rearrangement joins TRBV2 to TRBJ1-2; TRBD1 might be the D (6 bases). Deletions cut 6 bases from V and 7 bases from J, with 21 bases between. The V gene's germline CDR1 is SNHLY and CDR2 FYNNEI. This CDR3 has 15 amino acids. The CDR3 reads CASRAQGLVRGGYTF. The CDR3 region has the DNA TGTGCCAGCAGGGCACAGGGACTGGTTCGAGGTGGCTACACCTTC.

The genes are TRBV28 and TRBJ2-7, with D possibly matching TRBD2 (6 bases). This CDR3 contains 13 residues. Germline assignment: CDR1 MDHEN and CDR2 SYDVKM. The germline V and J ends were trimmed by 8 bases and 3 bases, with 14 bases remaining between them. CDR3: CASVHGGDYEQYF. For the CDR3, the DNA is TGTGCCAGCGTCCACGGAGGGGACTACGAGCAGTACTTC.

This chain joins TRBV2 and TRBJ1-6; D ambiguous. The V gene's germline CDR1 is SNHLY and CDR2 FYNNEI. V was pared by 6 bases and J by 11 bases, with 26 bases between. There are 17 residues in the CDR3. In nucleotides, the CDR3 is TGTGCCAGCAGCCCCGGGCCCCGGCCCTCGGTGGCAGCACCCCTCCACTTT. Protein sequence: CASSPGPRPSVAAPLHF.

The genes are TRBV5-1 and TRBJ1-3, with D possibly matching TRBD1 (5 bases). V dropped 0 bases and J dropped 0 bases, with 10 bases sitting between them. This CDR3 spans 16 amino acids. The germline V gene has CDR1 SGHRS and CDR2 YFSETQ. The CDR3 DNA follows: TGCGCCAGCAGCTTGGAAGCAGGGAGCTCTGGAAACACCATATATTTT. This sequence encodes CASSLEAGSSGNTIYF. The full variable domain, with the rest looked up from reference TRBV5-1 and TRBJ1-3, is KAGVTQTPRYLIKTRGQQVTLSCSPISGHRSVSWYQQTPGQGLQFLFEYFSETQRNKGNFPGRFSGRQFSNSRSEMNVSTLELGDSALYLCASSLEAGSSGNTIYFGEGSWLTVV.

The chain uses TRBV30 and TRBJ2-5; 12 bases agree with TRBD2. V dropped 5 bases and J dropped 4; count of bases not matched to a gene: 8. The CDR3 spans 15 residues. From germline, CDR1 is GTSNPN and CDR2 SVGIG (reference sequence). The CDR3 nucleotides read TGTGCCTGGGCCCCCGGGACTAGCGGGCGAGAGACCCAGTACTTC. As protein: CAWAPGTSGRETQYF.

A note on this clone: This sample includes further DNA sequences coding for the same CDR3. CDR3 DNA: TGCGCCAGCAGCTCGGGACAGATAAACACTGAAGCTTTCTTT. It yields the protein CASSSGQINTEAFF. The chain has TRBV5-1 and TRBJ1-1; 7 nucleotides line up with TRBD1. This CDR3 comprises 14 residues. J gave up 2 bases and V 3 bases, and 4 bases lay outside the gene matches. Germline V gives CDR1 SGHRS, CDR2 YFSETQ.

This sequence joins TRBV5-1 and TRBJ1-2, with D maybe TRBD1 (6 bases). CDR1 SGHRS and CDR2 YFSETQ come from the germline V gene. Trimming removed 0 bases from V and 4 bases from J, with 16 bases in between. This CDR3 region has 16 residues. CDR3: CASSLGTDSRAYGYTF. DNA for the CDR3: TGCGCCAGCAGCTTGGGGACAGACTCGAGGGCCTATGGCTACACCTTC.

This chain uses TRBV6-1 with TRBJ2-1; TRBD1 agrees at 11 bases. Germline CDR1 MNHNS, CDR2 SASEGT. V shed 4 bases, J shed 0 bases, and the junction held 8 bases outside the gene matches. The CDR3 has 18 amino acids. As DNA, the CDR3 is TGTGCCAGCAGTGGCGGACAGGGGGCCCTCAGCTCCTACAATGAGCAGTTCTTC. Its translation: CASSGGQGALSSYNEQFF.

The J gene is TRBJ2-3, the V gene TRBV7-9; TRBD2 matches at 8 bases. The CDR3 consists of 15 residues. V gave up 1 base and J gave up 3 bases; unmatched junction bases: 3. The germline gives CDR1 SEHNR, CDR2 FQNEAQ (reference sequence). CDR3 DNA sequence: TGTGCCAGCAGCTTAGGGGAGCGGGAGACAGATACGCAGTATTTT. Its protein is CASSLGERETDTQYF.